Sequencing of this TCR beta chain was carried out in a study of cytomegalovirus exposure and HLA in healthy donors. Broader study findings: Sequencing had likely introduced a cluster of highly shared sequence variants as an artifact.

The CDR3 runs 16 residues. The germline gives CDR1 PRHDT, CDR2 FYEKMQ (reference sequence). J was trimmed by 2 bases and V by 2 bases; bases with no gene match: 7. For this clone: The antigen is unknown.

Researchers ran the PCR with 60 Vbeta and 13 Jbeta primers. Only in-frame clones appear in the TCRdb table, and some are missing; sequencing was by immunoSEQ multiplex PCR. The sample holds about 140,000 clones; roughly 74% are singletons and the top ten take 3% to 3.5%. The TCR sequence derives from a man in his forties in good health and CMV-seronegative. Sequenced sample: PBMCs. The gene calls are TRBV13 and TRBJ2-5, with TRBD2 matching 8 bases. Here the CDR3 DNA reads TGTGCCAGCAGCTTATCGAACGGGGGGGAACAAGAGACCCAGTACTTC. It specifies CASSLSNGGEQETQYF.